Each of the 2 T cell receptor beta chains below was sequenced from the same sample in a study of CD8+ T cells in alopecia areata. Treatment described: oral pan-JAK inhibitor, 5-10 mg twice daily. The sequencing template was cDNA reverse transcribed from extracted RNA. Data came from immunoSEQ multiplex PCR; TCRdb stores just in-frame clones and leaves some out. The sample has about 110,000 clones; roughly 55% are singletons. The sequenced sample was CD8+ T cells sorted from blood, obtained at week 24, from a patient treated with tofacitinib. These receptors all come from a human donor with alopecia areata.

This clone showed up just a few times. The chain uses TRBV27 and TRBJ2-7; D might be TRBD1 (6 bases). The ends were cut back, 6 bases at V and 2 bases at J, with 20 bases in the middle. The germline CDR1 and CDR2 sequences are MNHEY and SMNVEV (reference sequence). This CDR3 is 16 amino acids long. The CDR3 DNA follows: TGTGCCAGCAGGTTCACTTCCAGGGGCCCGACCTACGAGCAGTACTTC. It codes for CASRFTSRGPTYEQYF.

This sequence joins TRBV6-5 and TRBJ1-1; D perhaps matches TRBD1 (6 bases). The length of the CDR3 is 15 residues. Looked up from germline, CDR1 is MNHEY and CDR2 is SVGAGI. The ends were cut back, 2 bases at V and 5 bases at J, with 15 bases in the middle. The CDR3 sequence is CASSYGVGGPTEAFF. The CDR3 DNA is TGTGCCAGCAGTTACGGTGTAGGGGGGCCAACTGAAGCTTTCTTT.